These T cell receptor beta chains were read from a single sample in a study of early stage breast cancer tumors. The data were produced by immunoSEQ multiplex PCR, yet TCRdb's version contains in-frame clones alone and is incomplete. The sample shows some 30,000 clones, just under 85% of them seen only once. Sequencing input: blood. These receptors were obtained from a person between 50 and 60 years old with breast cancer. The CDR3 runs from the conserved cysteine through the conserved F or W.

CDR3aa | len | j_gene | v_gene
CSAGSNEQFF | 10 | TRBJ2-1 | TRBV20-1
CAWRAGDEQFF | 11 | TRBJ2-1 | TRBV30
CASSRAGPLEKLFF | 14 | TRBJ1-4 | TRBV4-1
CASSLAGLQETQYF | 14 | TRBJ2-5 | TRBV5-1
CASSLLEIATNEKLFF | 16 | TRBJ1-4 | TRBV18
CASSLSNGGQFF | 12 | TRBJ2-1 | TRBV27
CASSPSGGGQETQYF | 15 | TRBJ2-5 | TRBV6-5
CASSPLGGQGEYEQYF | 16 | TRBJ2-7 | TRBV14
CASSFRGNNQPQHF | 14 | TRBJ1-5 | TRBV7-9
CASSLDTTSYNEQFF | 15 | TRBJ2-1 | TRBV28